A single sample gave rise to the 5 T cell receptor beta chains below, sequenced in a study of T cells after yellow fever vaccination. MiXCR was run by TCRdb on the 5' RACE reads, yielding one entry per CDR3 protein. The data show over 10,000 distinct CDR3 sequences, roughly 4.9% seen once. Sequencing was performed on PBMCs, either bulk or a sorted T-cell subset (CD4+, CD8+, memory, or dextramer-sorted; not recorded which), taken 45 days after the yellow fever booster vaccination. These receptors all stem from a man aged 25 to 45 who received the YFV17D yellow fever vaccine.

This clonotype has ten or more counts. The rearrangement links TRBV5-1 to TRBJ2-5; 7 nucleotides align to TRBD2. The CDR3 length is 14 residues. V was pared by 4 bases and J by 1 base, with 4 bases of the junction left unmatched. Germline CDR1 reads SGHRS; CDR2 reads YFSETQ. The CDR3, as DNA: TGCGCCAGCAGCACTACTAGCGTCCAAGAGACCCAGTACTTC. Its translation: CASSTTSVQETQYF.

This clonotype was recorded at least ten times. This chain joins TRBV29-1 and TRBJ2-1; D uncertain. The CDR3 sequence is 11 residues long. Germline assignment: CDR1 SQVTM and CDR2 ANQGSEA. Trimming left V 3 bases short and J 7 bases short, with 7 bases between. CDR3 coding DNA: TGCAGCGTTGATAGGCTAAATGAGCAGTTCTTC. Its protein product is CSVDRLNEQFF.

This clonotype was observed at least ten times. The chain combines TRBV12-5 with TRBJ2-1, with 9 nucleotides matching TRBD1. This CDR3 is built from 14 residues. Trimming took 3 bases from V and 13 from J; bases not matched to a gene: 10. CDR1 and CDR2 from the germline V gene are LGHNT and FRNRAP. CDR3 in amino acids: CASGLQGAEGLQFF. In DNA, the CDR3 is TGTGCTAGTGGTTTACAGGGGGCAGAGGGACTACAGTTCTTC.

This clonotype was recorded at least ten times. This chain uses TRBV20-1 with TRBJ2-7, with a possible D match to TRBD2 (7 bases). Deletions cut 6 bases from V and 4 bases from J, with 22 bases between. The germline V gene encodes CDR1 DFQATT and CDR2 SNEGSKA (reference sequence). CDR3 length equals 15 residues. The DNA of the CDR3 is TGCAGTGCCGAGGGGGGGCAGGGGTTGCGGTACGAGCAGTACTTC. As protein: CSAEGGQGLRYEQYF.

This clonotype has at least ten counts. The chain has TRBV20-1 and TRBJ2-1, with 10 bases lining up with TRBD1. V shed 5 bases, J shed 3 bases, and the junction held 7 bases outside the gene matches. This CDR3 comprises 15 residues. Looked up from germline, CDR1 is DFQATT and CDR2 is SNEGSKA (reference sequence). The CDR3 sequence is CSAPPWTGGYNEQFF. The CDR3 nucleotides read TGCAGTGCTCCTCCCTGGACAGGGGGCTACAATGAGCAGTTCTTC.